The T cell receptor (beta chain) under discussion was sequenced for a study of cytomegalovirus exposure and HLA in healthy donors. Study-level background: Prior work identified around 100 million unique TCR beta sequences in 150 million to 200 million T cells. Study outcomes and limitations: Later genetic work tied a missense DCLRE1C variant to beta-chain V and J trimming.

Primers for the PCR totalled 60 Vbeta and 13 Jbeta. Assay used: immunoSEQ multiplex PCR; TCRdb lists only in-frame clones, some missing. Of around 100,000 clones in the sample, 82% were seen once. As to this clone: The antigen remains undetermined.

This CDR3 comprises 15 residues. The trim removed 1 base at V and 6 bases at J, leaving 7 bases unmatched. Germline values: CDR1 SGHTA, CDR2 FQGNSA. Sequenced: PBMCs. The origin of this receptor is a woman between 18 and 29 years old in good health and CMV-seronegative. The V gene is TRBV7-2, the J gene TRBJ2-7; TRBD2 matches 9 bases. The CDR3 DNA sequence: TGTGCCAGCAGCTTAGTAGCGGGAGATACGAGCGAGCAGTACTTC. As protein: CASSLVAGDTSEQYF.